These 5 T cell receptor beta chains came from one sample sequenced in a study of patients and donors after allogeneic stem cell transplantation. TCRdb re-called the RT-PCR reads through MiXCR, storing one row per CDR3 protein. The data contain 200,000 to 250,000 distinct CDR3 sequences, 38% of them seen just once; the ten biggest clones take up approximately 10%. Sequences were obtained from blood, either unsorted or a sorted T cell fraction (not recorded which). The receptors were sampled from a human donor who was either an allogeneic HSCT recipient or a stem cell or donor lymphocyte infusion donor (not recorded which). It is not recorded whose cells these are; they may come from a transplant donor.

This rearrangement joins TRBV10-3 to TRBJ1-4; maybe TRBD1 (5 bases). Germline assignment: CDR1 ENHRY and CDR2 SYGVKD. CDR3 length equals 14 residues. V was pared by 3 bases and J by 14 bases, with 19 bases between. The CDR3 is CAISEGQRGGKLFF. The CDR3 coding sequence is TGTGCCATCAGTGAAGGGCAGAGGGGAGGGAAGCTGTTTTTT.

The rearrangement joins TRBV7-3 to TRBJ2-3; 9 nucleotides agree with TRBD2. The CDR3 is made up of 16 amino acids. Germline trimming cut 4 bases from V and 2 bases from J; bases unmatched to any gene: 7. Germline V CDR1 and CDR2: SGHTA, FQGTGA. The CDR3 region has the DNA TGTGCCAGCAGCTCCTTAGCGGGGGCCTACACAGATACGCAGTATTTT. Its translation is CASSSLAGAYTDTQYF.

The sample holds a few counts of this clonotype. This chain joins TRBV10-3 and TRBJ1-6, with D unresolved. V was pared by 6 bases and J by 0 bases, with 9 bases between. This CDR3 comprises 15 residues. Germline V gene sequence: CDR1 ENHRY, CDR2 SYGVKD. The CDR3 protein is CAIRPGSSYNSPLHF. The CDR3 DNA is TGTGCCATCAGACCCGGAAGCTCCTATAATTCACCCCTCCACTTT.

This clonotype was counted only a few times. The rearrangement uses TRBV7-8 and TRBJ1-5; D uncertain. Between the trimmed V and J ends, which lost 1 base and 6 bases, there was a span of 10 bases. The length of the CDR3 is 14 residues. CDR1 is SGHVS, CDR2 FQNEAQ, per germline. CDR3 in amino acids: CASSLVKNRQPQHF. In nucleotides, the CDR3 is TGTGCCAGCAGCTTAGTGAAGAACCGTCAGCCCCAGCATTTT.

The rearrangement joins TRBV12-3 or TRBV12-4 to TRBJ2-7; D might be TRBD1 (6 bases). There are 14 residues in the CDR3. The V end was cut by 0 bases, the J end by 4 bases, with 10 bases between. As DNA, the CDR3 is TGTGCCAGCAGTTTAGCAGGGGGTTGGTACGAGCAGTACTTC. Amino acid sequence: CASSLAGGWYEQYF.